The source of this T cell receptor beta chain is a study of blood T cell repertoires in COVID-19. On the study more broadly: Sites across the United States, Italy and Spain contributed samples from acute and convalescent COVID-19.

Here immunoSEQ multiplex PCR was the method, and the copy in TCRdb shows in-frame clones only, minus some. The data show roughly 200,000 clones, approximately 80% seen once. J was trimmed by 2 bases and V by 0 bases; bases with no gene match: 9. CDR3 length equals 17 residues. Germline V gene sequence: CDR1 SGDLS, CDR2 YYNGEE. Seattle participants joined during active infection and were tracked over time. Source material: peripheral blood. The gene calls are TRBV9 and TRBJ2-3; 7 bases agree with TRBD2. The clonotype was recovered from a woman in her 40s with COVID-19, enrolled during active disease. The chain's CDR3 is CASSVVTAGAFTDTQYF. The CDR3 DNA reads TGTGCCAGCAGCGTAGTCACTGCGGGAGCGTTCACAGATACGCAGTATTTT. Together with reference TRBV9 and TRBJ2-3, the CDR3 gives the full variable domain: DSGVTQTPKHLITATGQRVTLRCSPRSGDLSVYWYQQSLDQGLQFLIQYYNGEERAKGNILERFSAQQFPDLHSELNLSSLELGDSALYFCASSVVTAGAFTDTQYFGPGTRLTVL.